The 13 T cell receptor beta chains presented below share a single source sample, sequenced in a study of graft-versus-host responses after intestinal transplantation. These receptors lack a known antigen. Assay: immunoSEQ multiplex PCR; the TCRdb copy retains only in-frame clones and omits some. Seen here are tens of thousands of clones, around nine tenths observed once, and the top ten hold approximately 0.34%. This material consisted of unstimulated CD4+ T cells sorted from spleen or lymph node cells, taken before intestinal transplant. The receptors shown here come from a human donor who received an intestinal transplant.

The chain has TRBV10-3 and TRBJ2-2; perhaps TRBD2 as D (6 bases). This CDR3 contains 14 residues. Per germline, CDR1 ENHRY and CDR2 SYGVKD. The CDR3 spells CAGGKDRKRGELFF. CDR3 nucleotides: TGTGCGGGGGGAAAAGACAGAAAGCGCGGGGAGCTGTTTTTT.

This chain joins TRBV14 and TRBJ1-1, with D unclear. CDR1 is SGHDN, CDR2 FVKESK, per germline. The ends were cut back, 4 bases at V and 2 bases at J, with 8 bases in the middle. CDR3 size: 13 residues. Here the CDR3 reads CASSRIRNTEAFF. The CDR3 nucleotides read TGTGCCAGCAGCCGTATCAGAAACACTGAAGCTTTCTTT.

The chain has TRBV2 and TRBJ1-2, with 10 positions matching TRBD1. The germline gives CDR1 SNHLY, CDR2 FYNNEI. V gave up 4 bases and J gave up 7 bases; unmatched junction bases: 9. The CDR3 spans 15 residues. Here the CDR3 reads CASSAQDRGRGGYTF. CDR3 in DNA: TGTGCCAGCAGTGCCCAAGACAGGGGGCGCGGTGGCTACACCTTC.

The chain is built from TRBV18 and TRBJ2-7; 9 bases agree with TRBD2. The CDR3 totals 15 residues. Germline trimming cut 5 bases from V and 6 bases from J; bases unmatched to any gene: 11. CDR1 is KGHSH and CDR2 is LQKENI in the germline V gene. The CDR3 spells CASSSRGLAGSEQYF. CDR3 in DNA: TGTGCCAGCTCAAGTCGGGGCCTAGCGGGATCCGAGCAGTACTTC. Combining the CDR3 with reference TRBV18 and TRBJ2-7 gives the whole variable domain NAGVMQNPRHLVRRRGQEARLRCSPMKGHSHVYWYRQLPEEGLKFMVYLQKENIIDESGMPKERFSAEFPKEGPSILRIQQVVRGDSAAYFCASSSRGLAGSEQYFGPGTRLTVT.

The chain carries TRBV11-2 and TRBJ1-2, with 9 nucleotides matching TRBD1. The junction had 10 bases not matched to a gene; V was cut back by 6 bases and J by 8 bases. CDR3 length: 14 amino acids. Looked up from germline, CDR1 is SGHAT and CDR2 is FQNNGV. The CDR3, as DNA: TGTGCCAGCAGGCCGAACAGGGGGCGGCCCGGCTACACCTTC. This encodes CASRPNRGRPGYTF.

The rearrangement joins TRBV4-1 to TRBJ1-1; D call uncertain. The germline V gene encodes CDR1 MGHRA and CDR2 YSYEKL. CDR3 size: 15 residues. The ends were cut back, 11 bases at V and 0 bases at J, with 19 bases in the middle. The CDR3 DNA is TGCGCCTGCAAGGAATCCCGACAAATGAACACTGAAGCTTTCTTT. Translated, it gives CACKESRQMNTEAFF.

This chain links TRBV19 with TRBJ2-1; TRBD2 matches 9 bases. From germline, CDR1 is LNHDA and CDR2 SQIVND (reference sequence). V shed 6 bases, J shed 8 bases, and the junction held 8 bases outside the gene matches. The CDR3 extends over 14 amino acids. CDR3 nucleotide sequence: TGTGCCAGTAGCTTGGGGACTAGCAGGGATGAGCAGTTCTTC. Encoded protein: CASSLGTSRDEQFF.

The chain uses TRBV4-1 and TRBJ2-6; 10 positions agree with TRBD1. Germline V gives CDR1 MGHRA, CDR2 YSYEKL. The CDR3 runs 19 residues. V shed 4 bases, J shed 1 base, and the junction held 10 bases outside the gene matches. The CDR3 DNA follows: TGCGCCAGCAGCCCAGAGAGGGACAGGGGAGAATCTGGGGCCAACGTCCTGACTTTC. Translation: CASSPERDRGESGANVLTF.

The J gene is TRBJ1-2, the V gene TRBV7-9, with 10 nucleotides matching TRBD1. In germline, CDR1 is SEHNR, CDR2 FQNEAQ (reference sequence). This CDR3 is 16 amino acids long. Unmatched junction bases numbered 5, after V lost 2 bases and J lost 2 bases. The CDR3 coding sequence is TGTGCCAGCAGCTTATCCCGGACAGGGGGAAACTATGGCTACACCTTC. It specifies CASSLSRTGGNYGYTF.

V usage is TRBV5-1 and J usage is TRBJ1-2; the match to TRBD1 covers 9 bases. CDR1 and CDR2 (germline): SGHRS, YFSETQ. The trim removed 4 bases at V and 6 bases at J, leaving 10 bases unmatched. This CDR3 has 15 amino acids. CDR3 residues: CASSTGQGEGDGYTF. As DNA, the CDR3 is TGCGCCAGCAGCACGGGACAGGGTGAAGGGGATGGCTACACCTTC. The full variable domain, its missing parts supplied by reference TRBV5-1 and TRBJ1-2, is KAGVTQTPRYLIKTRGQQVTLSCSPISGHRSVSWYQQTPGQGLQFLFEYFSETQRNKGNFPGRFSGRQFSNSRSEMNVSTLELGDSALYLCASSTGQGEGDGYTFGSGTRLTVV.

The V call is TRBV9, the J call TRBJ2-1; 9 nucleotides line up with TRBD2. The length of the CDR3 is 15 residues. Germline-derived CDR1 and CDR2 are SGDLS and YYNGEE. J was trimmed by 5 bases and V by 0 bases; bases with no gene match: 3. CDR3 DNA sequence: TGTGCCAGCAGCGTAGATAGCGGGAGCGACAATGAGCAGTTCTTC. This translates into CASSVDSGSDNEQFF.

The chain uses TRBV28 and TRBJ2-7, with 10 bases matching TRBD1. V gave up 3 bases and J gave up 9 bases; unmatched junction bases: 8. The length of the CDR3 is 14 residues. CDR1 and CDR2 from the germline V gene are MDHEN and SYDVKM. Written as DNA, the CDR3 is TGTGCCAGCAGTTTGGGACAGGGGATAAGTAGGCAGTACTTC. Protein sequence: CASSLGQGISRQYF.

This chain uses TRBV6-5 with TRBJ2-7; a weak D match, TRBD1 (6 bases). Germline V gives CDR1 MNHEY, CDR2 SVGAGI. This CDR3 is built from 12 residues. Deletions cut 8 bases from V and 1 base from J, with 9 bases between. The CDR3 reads CASADSSYEQYF. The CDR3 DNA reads TGTGCCAGCGCGGACAGTTCCTACGAGCAGTACTTC.